These T cell receptor beta chains were read from a single sample in a study of a mutant IDH1 vaccine in newly diagnosed glioma. These receptors have no known antigen. Method: immunoSEQ multiplex PCR; TCRdb's copy keeps in-frame clones and lacks some. Counted here are 45,000 to 65,000 clones, 91% occurring once; the ten biggest clones make up approximately 2.5%. Sequenced here: PBMCs, sampled from a glioma patient whose treatment included an IDH1 peptide vaccine. The source is a man in his forties or fifties with glioma. CDR3s include the opening cysteine and the closing phenylalanine or tryptophan. D genes are given only for firm matches. Size is omitted from some rows. Given values are once, few, many or a class for expanded clones.

size: -
J: TRBJ1-5
V: TRBV28
D: -
CDR3: CASSPGTSYSNQPQHF
DNA: TGTGCCAGCAGCCCAGGGACATCATATAGCAATCAGCCCCAGCATTTT

size: -
J: TRBJ2-3
V: TRBV14
D: -
CDR3: CASSQPRGAGVGSTDTQYF
DNA: TGTGCCAGCAGCCAACCACGAGGGGCAGGGGTTGGTAGCACAGATACGCAGTATTTT

size: -
J: TRBJ2-2
V: TRBV2
D: -
CDR3: CASSEQQTTGELFF
DNA: TGTGCCAGCAGTGAACAACAGACGACCGGGGAGCTGTTTTTT

size: -
J: TRBJ2-3
V: TRBV5-1
D: -
CDR3: CASSLAGGVTDTQYF
DNA: TGCGCCAGCAGCTTGGCAGGGGGGGTAACAGATACGCAGTATTTT

size: -
J: TRBJ2-5
V: TRBV29-1
D: -
CDR3: CSVEHTRETQYF
DNA: TGCAGCGTCGAACATACTAGAGAGACCCAGTACTTC

size: -
J: TRBJ2-2
V: TRBV4-2
D: TRBD2
CDR3: CASSPVVSGANTGELFF
DNA: TGTGCCAGCAGCCCAGTCGTTAGCGGGGCCAACACCGGGGAGCTGTTTTTT

size: -
J: TRBJ1-2
V: TRBV4-2
D: -
CDR3: CASSQGGGDRNYGYTF
DNA: TGTGCCAGCAGCCAAGGGGGAGGGGATCGTAACTATGGCTACACCTTC

size: -
J: TRBJ2-6
V: TRBV29-1
D: TRBD1
CDR3: CSVTGTGGHSGANVLTF
DNA: TGCAGCGTTACCGGGACAGGGGGCCACTCTGGGGCCAACGTCCTGACTTTC

size: -
J: TRBJ2-3
V: TRBV7-8
D: -
CDR3: CASSSRDSSTDTQYF
DNA: TGTGCCAGCAGCTCTCGGGACTCGAGCACAGATACGCAGTATTTT

size: once
J: TRBJ2-7
V: TRBV6-5
D: -
CDR3: CASSNPQGSAEQYF
DNA: TGTGCCAGCAGCAACCCACAGGGATCGGCGGAGCAGTACTTC

size: once
J: TRBJ2-7
V: TRBV29-1
D: TRBD1
CDR3: CSVGQGAYEQYF
DNA: TGCAGCGTTGGACAGGGAGCCTACGAGCAGTACTTC

size: -
J: TRBJ2-7
V: TRBV7-6
D: -
CDR3: CASSSLGGEQYF
DNA: TGTGCCAGCAGCTCCCTGGGCGGCGAGCAGTACTTC

size: -
J: TRBJ2-5
V: TRBV6-4
D: TRBD2
CDR3: CASSETSGDQETQYF
DNA: TGTGCCAGCAGTGAGACTAGCGGGGACCAAGAGACCCAGTACTTC

size: once
J: TRBJ2-2
V: TRBV15
D: TRBD2
CDR3: CATSRVVAGGVGELFF
DNA: TGTGCCACCAGCAGAGTAGTAGCGGGAGGGGTCGGGGAGCTGTTTTTT

size: -
J: TRBJ2-5
V: TRBV2
D: -
CDR3: CASTRQGSGKETQYF
DNA: TGTGCCAGCACCAGACAAGGGTCGGGAAAAGAGACCCAGTACTTC

size: -
J: TRBJ1-1
V: TRBV18
D: -
CDR3: CASSPFGEDTEAFF
DNA: TGTGCCAGCTCACCGTTTGGGGAGGACACTGAAGCTTTCTTT

size: -
J: TRBJ1-2
V: TRBV7-9
D: -
CDR3: CASSFSVHEANYGYTF
DNA: TGTGCCAGCAGCTTTTCGGTCCACGAAGCTAACTATGGCTACACCTTC

size: -
J: TRBJ1-2
V: TRBV13
D: TRBD1
CDR3: CASSHRGIGYGYTF
DNA: TGTGCCAGCAGCCACAGGGGTATAGGCTATGGCTACACCTTC

size: -
J: TRBJ1-1
V: TRBV28
D: -
CDR3: CASRAEGKYAFF
DNA: TGTGCCAGCAGAGCCGAGGGGAAGTACGCTTTCTTT

size: -
J: TRBJ2-5
V: TRBV6-5
D: TRBD2
CDR3: CASSWEAGGGGTQYF
DNA: TGTGCCAGCAGTTGGGAAGCGGGGGGCGGGGGGACCCAGTACTTC

size: -
J: TRBJ2-7
V: TRBV29-1
D: TRBD1
CDR3: CSVERTGGYEQYF
DNA: TGCAGCGTTGAGAGGACAGGGGGTTACGAGCAGTACTTC

size: -
J: TRBJ2-7
V: TRBV2
D: -
CDR3: CASSTGGYEQYF
DNA: TGTGCCAGCAGCACCGGGGGCTACGAGCAGTACTTC

size: -
J: TRBJ1-5
V: TRBV10-2
D: -
CDR3: CASSEREVQPQHF
DNA: TGCGCCAGCAGTGAGAGGGAGGTTCAGCCCCAGCATTTT

size: -
J: TRBJ2-3
V: TRBV15
D: TRBD1
CDR3: CATSNRQGGTDTQYF
DNA: TGTGCCACCAGCAACCGACAGGGGGGCACAGATACGCAGTATTTT

size: -
J: TRBJ2-7
V: TRBV6-5
D: -
CDR3: CASSYRGNYEQYF
DNA: TGTGCCAGCAGTTACCGGGGGAACTACGAGCAGTACTTC

size: -
J: TRBJ2-7
V: TRBV28
D: -
CDR3: CASSLVGGRLYEQYF
DNA: TGTGCCAGCAGTTTAGTCGGGGGGCGTCTCTACGAGCAGTACTTC

size: -
J: TRBJ2-7
V: TRBV2
D: -
CDR3: CARAPRGALYEQYF
DNA: TGTGCCAGAGCCCCTCGGGGGGCTCTATACGAGCAGTACTTC

size: -
J: TRBJ2-3
V: TRBV4-1
D: -
CDR3: CASSQPYRTDTQYF
DNA: TGCGCCAGCAGCCAGCCCTACCGCACAGATACGCAGTATTTT

size: -
J: TRBJ2-6
V: TRBV5-6
D: -
CDR3: CASRTGANVLTF
DNA: TGTGCCAGCAGGACTGGGGCCAACGTCCTGACTTTC

size: -
J: TRBJ2-2
V: TRBV7-2
D: -
CDR3: CASSLGVGELFF
DNA: TGTGCCAGCAGCTTAGGGGTCGGGGAGCTGTTTTTT

size: -
J: TRBJ2-3
V: TRBV6-1
D: TRBD2
CDR3: CASSGGGRSTDTQYF
DNA: TGTGCCAGCAGTGGAGGCGGGAGGAGCACAGATACGCAGTATTTT

size: -
J: TRBJ2-5
V: TRBV9
D: -
CDR3: CASSAQETQYF
DNA: TGTGCCAGCAGCGCCCAAGAGACCCAGTACTTC

size: -
J: TRBJ2-3
V: TRBV4-3
D: TRBD2
CDR3: CASSPWIAGGTDTQYF
DNA: TGCGCCAGCAGCCCTTGGATAGCGGGGGGGACAGATACGCAGTATTTT

size: -
J: TRBJ1-5
V: TRBV7-8
D: -
CDR3: CASSLKYLGGGAEFSQPQHF
DNA: TGTGCCAGCAGCTTAAAGTATCTGGGTGGAGGGGCAGAGTTTAGTCAGCCCCAGCATTTT

size: -
J: TRBJ2-7
V: TRBV11-3
D: TRBD2
CDR3: CASSLDGGEAYEQYF
DNA: TGTGCCAGCAGCTTAGATGGGGGGGAAGCCTACGAGCAGTACTTC

size: -
J: TRBJ2-5
V: TRBV7-2
D: TRBD1
CDR3: CASSLGAPGTGVETQYF
DNA: TGTGCCAGCAGCTTAGGGGCTCCCGGGACAGGGGTGGAGACCCAGTACTTC

size: -
J: TRBJ2-7
V: TRBV9
D: -
CDR3: CASSPPPVSSYEQYF
DNA: TGTGCCAGCAGCCCACCCCCAGTGAGCTCCTACGAGCAGTACTTC

size: -
J: TRBJ2-7
V: TRBV25-1
D: TRBD1
CDR3: CASSGRGTYEQYF
DNA: TGTGCCAGCAGTGGCAGGGGGACCTACGAGCAGTACTTC

size: -
J: TRBJ1-4
V: TRBV6-5
D: -
CDR3: CASSYTGTYEKLFF
DNA: TGTGCCAGCAGTTACACCGGGACTTATGAAAAACTGTTTTTT

size: -
J: TRBJ1-1
V: TRBV5-1
D: -
CDR3: CASSLAPRMNTEAFF
DNA: TGCGCCAGCAGCTTGGCCCCCAGGATGAACACTGAAGCTTTCTTT

size: -
J: TRBJ2-5
V: TRBV7-6
D: TRBD2
CDR3: CASSLGNGRGETQYF
DNA: TGTGCCAGCAGCTTAGGAAACGGGAGGGGGGAGACCCAGTACTTC

size: -
J: TRBJ2-5
V: TRBV5-4
D: TRBD2
CDR3: CASSLVVAGSETQYF
DNA: TGTGCCAGCAGCTTAGTGGTAGCGGGGTCGGAGACCCAGTACTTC

size: -
J: TRBJ1-5
V: TRBV21-1
D: -
CDR3: CASSKIGAGGGSNQPQHF
DNA: TGTGCCAGCAGCAAAATAGGGGCAGGGGGCGGCAGCAATCAGCCCCAGCATTTT

size: -
J: TRBJ2-7
V: TRBV30
D: -
CDR3: CAWSVGQPYEQYF
DNA: TGTGCCTGGAGTGTGGGACAACCCTACGAGCAGTACTTC

size: once
J: TRBJ2-3
V: TRBV4-1
D: -
CDR3: CASSQWVDSTDTQYF
DNA: TGCGCCAGCAGCCAATGGGTTGATTCCACAGATACGCAGTATTTT

size: -
J: TRBJ1-1
V: TRBV5-1
D: TRBD1
CDR3: CASSTPAAGGFMNTEAFF
DNA: TGCGCCAGCAGCACCCCTGCGGCAGGGGGCTTCATGAACACTGAAGCTTTCTTT

size: once
J: TRBJ2-2
V: TRBV5-1
D: -
CDR3: CASSPGVSHLNTGELFF
DNA: TGCGCCAGCAGCCCGGGTGTGTCGCACTTGAACACCGGGGAGCTGTTTTTT

size: -
J: TRBJ2-1
V: TRBV4-1
D: -
CDR3: CASSQDFSGTLSYNEQFF
DNA: TGCGCCAGCAGCCAAGATTTTTCCGGGACCTTATCCTACAATGAGCAGTTCTTC

size: -
J: TRBJ2-7
V: TRBV9
D: TRBD2
CDR3: CASSHSLAGGSYEQYF
DNA: TGTGCCAGCAGCCATTCACTAGCGGGGGGTTCCTACGAGCAGTACTTC

size: -
J: TRBJ1-1
V: TRBV15
D: TRBD1
CDR3: CATSRDRGPNTEAFF
DNA: TGTGCCACCAGCAGGGACAGGGGTCCGAACACTGAAGCTTTCTTT

size: -
J: TRBJ2-7
V: TRBV5-1
D: -
CDR3: CASSLVGGESSYEQYF
DNA: TGCGCCAGCAGCTTGGTTGGAGGGGAGAGCTCCTACGAGCAGTACTTC

size: -
J: TRBJ1-1
V: TRBV29-1
D: -
CDR3: CSVERDSYEAFF
DNA: TGCAGCGTTGAAAGAGACAGTTATGAAGCTTTCTTT

size: -
J: TRBJ1-2
V: TRBV7-2
D: -
CDR3: CASSLAPGGDYGYTF
DNA: TGTGCCAGCAGCTTAGCGCCCGGGGGCGACTATGGCTACACCTTC

size: -
J: TRBJ1-2
V: TRBV6-5
D: TRBD1
CDR3: CATGQGINYGYTF
DNA: TGTGCCACCGGACAGGGGATTAACTATGGCTACACCTTC

size: -
J: TRBJ2-7
V: TRBV6-1
D: TRBD2
CDR3: CASAAGLAGGYEQYF
DNA: TGTGCCAGCGCCGCTGGACTAGCGGGAGGCTACGAGCAGTACTTC

size: once
J: TRBJ1-2
V: TRBV29-1
D: TRBD1
CDR3: CSVDPKDRGLAYGYTF
DNA: TGCAGCGTTGACCCTAAGGACAGGGGGCTGGCCTATGGCTACACCTTC

size: -
J: TRBJ2-7
V: TRBV25-1
D: TRBD1
CDR3: CASSGYGQDLYEQYF
DNA: TGTGCCAGCAGTGGTTACGGACAGGACCTCTACGAGCAGTACTTC